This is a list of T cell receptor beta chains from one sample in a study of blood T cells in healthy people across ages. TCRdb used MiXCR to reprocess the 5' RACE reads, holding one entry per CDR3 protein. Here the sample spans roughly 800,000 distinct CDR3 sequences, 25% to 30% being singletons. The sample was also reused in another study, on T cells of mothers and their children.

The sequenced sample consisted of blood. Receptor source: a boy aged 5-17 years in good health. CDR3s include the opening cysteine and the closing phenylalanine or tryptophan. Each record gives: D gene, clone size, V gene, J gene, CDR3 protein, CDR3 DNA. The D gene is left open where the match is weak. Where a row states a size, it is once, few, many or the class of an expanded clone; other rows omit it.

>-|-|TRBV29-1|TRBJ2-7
CSVEVLGGETYEQYF
TGCAGCGTTGAAGTACTAGGCGGAGAGACCTACGAGCAGTACTTC
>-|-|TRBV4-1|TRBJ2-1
CASSQTLRDSYSNEQFF
TGCGCCAGCAGCCAAACCCTACGGGACTCATACTCCAATGAGCAGTTCTTC
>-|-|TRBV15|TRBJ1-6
CATLRDSSYNSPLHF
TGTGCCACCTTGCGAGACAGTTCTTATAATTCACCCCTCCACTTT
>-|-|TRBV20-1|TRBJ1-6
CSASAGYNSPLHF
TGCAGTGCTAGCGCGGGGTACAATTCACCCCTCCACTTT
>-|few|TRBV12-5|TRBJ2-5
CASGRTPETQYF
TGTGCTAGTGGCCGAACACCAGAGACCCAGTACTTC
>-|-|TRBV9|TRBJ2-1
CASSGDAEQFF
TGTGCCAGCAGCGGGGATGCTGAGCAGTTCTTC
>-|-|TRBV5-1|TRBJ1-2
CASSPLPHNYGYTF
TGCGCCAGCAGCCCACTGCCCCACAACTATGGCTACACCTTC
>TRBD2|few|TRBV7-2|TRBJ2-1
CASSPVGGLIVEQFF
TGTGCCAGCAGCCCAGTCGGGGGGTTGATCGTGGAGCAGTTCTTC
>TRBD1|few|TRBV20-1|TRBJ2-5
CSASEGANERYF
TGCAGTGCTAGCGAGGGGGCGAACGAGCGGTACTTC
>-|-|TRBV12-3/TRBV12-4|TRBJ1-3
CASRLDRNSGNTIYF
TGTGCCAGCAGACTCGACAGGAACTCTGGAAACACCATATATTTT
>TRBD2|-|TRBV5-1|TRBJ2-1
CASSPGLAASSYNEQFF
TGCGCCAGCAGCCCAGGACTAGCGGCGAGCTCCTACAATGAGCAGTTCTTC
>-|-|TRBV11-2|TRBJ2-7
CASSRPGEAYKQYF
TGTGCCAGCAGCCGCCCCGGGGAAGCCTACAAGCAGTACTTC
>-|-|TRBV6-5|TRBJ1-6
CASSYSSTGGFNSPLHF
TGTGCCAGCAGTTATTCAAGTACGGGGGGCTTTAATTCACCCCTCCACTTT
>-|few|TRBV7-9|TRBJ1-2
CASSYQNYGYTF
TGTGCCAGCAGCTATCAGAACTATGGCTACACCTTC
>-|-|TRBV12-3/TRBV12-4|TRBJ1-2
CASSSYRVPNYGYTF
TGTGCCAGCAGTTCCTACAGGGTCCCCAACTATGGCTACACCTTC
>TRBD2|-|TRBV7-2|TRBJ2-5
CASSLERGGSGETQYF
TGTGCCAGCAGCCTAGAGCGGGGGGGGTCTGGGGAGACCCAGTACTTC
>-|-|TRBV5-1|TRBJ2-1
CASSRDTAYNEQFF
TGCGCCAGCAGCCGGGACACCGCGTACAATGAGCAGTTCTTC
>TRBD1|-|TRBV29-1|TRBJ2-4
CSVDDRGAKNIQYF
TGCAGCGTTGACGACAGGGGAGCCAAAAACATTCAGTACTTC
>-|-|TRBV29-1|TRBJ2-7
CSVEESTTYEQYF
TGCAGCGTTGAAGAGTCAACTACCTACGAGCAGTACTTC
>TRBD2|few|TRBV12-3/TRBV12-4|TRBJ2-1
CASRPGLAGVDSYNEQFF
TGTGCCAGCAGACCGGGACTAGCGGGGGTTGACTCCTACAATGAGCAGTTCTTC
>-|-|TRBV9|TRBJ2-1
CASSYEGGFSYNEQFF
TGTGCCAGCAGCTATGAGGGGGGGTTCTCCTACAATGAGCAGTTCTTC
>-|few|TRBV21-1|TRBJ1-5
CASSNDGRNSNQPQHF
TGTGCCAGCAGCAATGATGGGCGCAATAGCAATCAGCCCCAGCATTTT
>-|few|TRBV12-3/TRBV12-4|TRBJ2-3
CASSLVLADTQYF
TGTGCCAGCAGTTTAGTGCTCGCAGATACGCAGTATTTT
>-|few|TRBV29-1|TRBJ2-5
CSVGRVEETQYF
TGCAGCGTAGGCAGGGTGGAGGAGACCCAGTACTTC
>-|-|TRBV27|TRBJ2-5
CAPASQETQYF
TGTGCCCCTGCCTCGCAAGAGACCCAGTACTTC
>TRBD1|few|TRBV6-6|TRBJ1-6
CASSYRGTASPLHF
TGTGCCAGCAGTTACCGAGGGACAGCCTCACCCCTCCACTTT
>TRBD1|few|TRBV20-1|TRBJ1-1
CSAQDRDTEAFF
TGCAGTGCTCAGGACAGGGACACTGAAGCTTTCTTT
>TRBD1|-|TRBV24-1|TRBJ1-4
CATSPGGTALFF
TGTGCCACCAGTCCAGGGGGTACCGCACTGTTTTTT
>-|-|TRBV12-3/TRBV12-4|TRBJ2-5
CASSPGTPKAETQYF
TGTGCCAGCAGTCCCGGGACACCTAAAGCGGAGACCCAGTACTTC
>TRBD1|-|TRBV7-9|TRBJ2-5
CASSLVGDRGLGETQYF
TGTGCCAGCAGCTTAGTCGGGGACAGGGGTCTCGGAGAGACCCAGTACTTC
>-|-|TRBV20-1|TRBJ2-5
CSARGGGGQGETQYF
TGCAGTGCTAGGGGAGGGGGCGGCCAAGGAGAGACCCAGTACTTC
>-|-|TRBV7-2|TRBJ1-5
CASSVELNQPQHF
TGTGCCAGCAGCGTTGAGCTCAATCAGCCCCAGCATTTT
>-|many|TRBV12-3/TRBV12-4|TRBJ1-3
CASRASGNTIYF
TGTGCCAGCAGGGCCTCTGGAAACACCATATATTTT
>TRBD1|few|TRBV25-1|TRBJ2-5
CASSDPGTDNQETQYF
TGTGCCAGCAGTGACCCCGGGACAGATAATCAAGAGACCCAGTACTTC
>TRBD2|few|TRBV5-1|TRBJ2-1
CASSAGLAGGSSYNEQFF
TGCGCCAGCAGCGCGGGACTAGCGGGGGGCTCTTCCTACAATGAGCAGTTCTTC
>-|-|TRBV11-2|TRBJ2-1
CASSSRIGVGNEQFF
TGTGCCAGCAGCTCTCGGATAGGGGTGGGTAATGAGCAGTTCTTC
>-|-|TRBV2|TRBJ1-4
CASKVPGVTNEKLFF
TGTGCCAGCAAAGTACCGGGGGTAACTAATGAAAAACTGTTTTTT
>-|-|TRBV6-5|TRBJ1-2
CASSPRPGGDGYTF
TGTGCCAGCAGCCCACGGCCGGGGGGAGATGGCTACACCTTC
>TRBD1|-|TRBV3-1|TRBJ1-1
CASSRWDSQNTEAFF
TGTGCCAGCAGCCGATGGGACAGCCAGAACACTGAAGCTTTCTTT
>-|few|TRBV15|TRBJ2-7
CATSRDSGEQYF
TGTGCCACCAGCAGAGACTCGGGGGAGCAGTACTTC
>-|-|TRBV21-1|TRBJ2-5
CASHPSGSQETQYF
TGTGCCAGTCACCCAAGCGGGAGCCAAGAGACCCAGTACTTC
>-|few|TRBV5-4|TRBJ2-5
CASSPDPGETQYF
TGTGCCAGCAGCCCGGACCCCGGAGAGACCCAGTACTTC
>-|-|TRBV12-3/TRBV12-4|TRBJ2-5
CASSPTWIFQETQYF
TGTGCCAGCAGTCCGACATGGATATTCCAAGAGACCCAGTACTTC
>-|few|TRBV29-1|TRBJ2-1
CSVERDGGSEQFF
TGCAGCGTTGAACGGGACGGAGGTAGTGAGCAGTTCTTC
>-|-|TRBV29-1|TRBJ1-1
CSVALRLNTEAFF
TGCAGCGTTGCATTGCGGCTGAACACTGAAGCTTTCTTT
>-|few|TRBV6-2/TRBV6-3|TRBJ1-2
CASSYSGFYGYTF
TGTGCCAGCAGTTACTCTGGATTCTATGGCTACACCTTC
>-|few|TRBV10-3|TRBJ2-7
CAINSGSYEQYF
TGTGCCATCAACAGCGGCTCCTACGAGCAGTACTTC
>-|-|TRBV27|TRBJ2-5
CASKHRVGEAQYF
TGTGCCAGCAAACACAGGGTCGGAGAGGCCCAGTACTTC
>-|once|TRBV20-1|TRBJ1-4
CSARDNGEKLFF
TGCAGTGCTAGAGATAATGGCGAAAAACTGTTTTTT
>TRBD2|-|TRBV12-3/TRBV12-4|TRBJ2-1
CASSFSGDPYNEQFF
TGTGCCAGCAGTTTCAGCGGGGATCCCTACAATGAGCAGTTCTTC
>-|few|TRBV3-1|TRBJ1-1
CASSQWGHRTEASF
TGTGCCAGCAGCCAATGGGGGCATCGGACTGAAGCTTCCTTT
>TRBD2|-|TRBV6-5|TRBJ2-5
CASSYSPGLAGGTQYF
TGTGCCAGCAGTTACAGCCCGGGACTAGCGGGAGGGACCCAGTACTTC